A selection of T cell receptor beta chains follows, all from one sample in a study of beta chain features in type 1 diabetes. TCRdb's copy holds only in-frame clones and misses some; the assay was immunoSEQ multiplex PCR. Here the sample spans more than 150,000 clones, approximately 13% being singletons. Sequenced input: central memory CD4+ T cells from blood. These receptors were obtained from a woman between 18 and 30 years old in good health. Each CDR3 is given with its conserved first and last residue. The D gene is left open where the match is weak. Rows give clone size only sometimes, using once, few, many, or a class for an expanded clone.

J gene: TRBJ2-5
clone size: NA
D gene: TRBD2
V gene: TRBV6-1
CDR3 protein: CASSEMTSGGETQYF
CDR3 DNA: TGTGCCAGCAGTGAGATGACTAGCGGTGGAGAGACCCAGTACTTC

J gene: TRBJ2-7
clone size: NA
D gene: NA
V gene: TRBV11-2
CDR3 protein: CAPPRGSSYEQYF
CDR3 DNA: TGTGCCCCCCCCCGGGGGAGCTCCTACGAGCAGTACTTC

J gene: TRBJ1-5
clone size: NA
D gene: NA
V gene: TRBV28
CDR3 protein: CASSLQQNNQPQHF
CDR3 DNA: TGTGCCAGCAGTTTACAACAAAACAATCAGCCCCAGCATTTT

J gene: TRBJ2-5
clone size: few
D gene: TRBD2
V gene: TRBV28
CDR3 protein: CASSQGSGGTQYF
CDR3 DNA: TGTGCCAGCAGCCAGGGTTCGGGAGGGACCCAGTACTTC

J gene: TRBJ1-2
clone size: NA
D gene: NA
V gene: TRBV28
CDR3 protein: CASRPGGAYGYTF
CDR3 DNA: TGTGCCAGCAGACCCGGGGGTGCCTATGGCTACACCTTC

J gene: TRBJ1-1
clone size: few
D gene: NA
V gene: TRBV11-2
CDR3 protein: CASSPLDSDTEAFF
CDR3 DNA: TGTGCCAGCAGCCCCCTTGACAGCGACACTGAAGCTTTCTTT

J gene: TRBJ2-7
clone size: NA
D gene: NA
V gene: TRBV9
CDR3 protein: CASSVESGGYEQYF
CDR3 DNA: TGTGCCAGCAGCGTAGAGAGCGGAGGGTACGAGCAGTACTTC

J gene: TRBJ1-1
clone size: NA
D gene: NA
V gene: TRBV4-2
CDR3 protein: CASSQDPMEATEAFF
CDR3 DNA: TGTGCCAGCAGCCAAGATCCTATGGAGGCCACTGAAGCTTTCTTT

J gene: TRBJ1-3
clone size: NA
D gene: TRBD1
V gene: TRBV9
CDR3 protein: CASSPGGQGSGNTIYF
CDR3 DNA: TGTGCCAGCAGCCCTGGGGGACAGGGCTCTGGAAACACCATATATTTT

J gene: TRBJ2-1
clone size: NA
D gene: NA
V gene: TRBV5-6
CDR3 protein: CASSWWAGYNEQFF
CDR3 DNA: TGTGCCAGCAGCTGGTGGGCGGGATACAATGAGCAGTTCTTC

J gene: TRBJ1-1
clone size: few
D gene: TRBD1
V gene: TRBV6-1
CDR3 protein: CASSEGGTGGLRAFF
CDR3 DNA: TGTGCCAGCAGTGAGGGGGGGACAGGGGGGTTGAGAGCTTTCTTT

J gene: TRBJ2-1
clone size: NA
D gene: NA
V gene: TRBV30
CDR3 protein: CAWSTPPIDEQFF
CDR3 DNA: TGTGCCTGGAGTACACCCCCAATCGATGAGCAGTTCTTC

J gene: TRBJ2-5
clone size: NA
D gene: TRBD1
V gene: TRBV14
CDR3 protein: CASSQARTGGETQYF
CDR3 DNA: TGTGCCAGCAGCCAAGCCCGGACAGGGGGAGAGACCCAGTACTTC

J gene: TRBJ2-7
clone size: NA
D gene: NA
V gene: TRBV11-2
CDR3 protein: CASSFDRPYEQYF
CDR3 DNA: TGTGCCAGCAGCTTCGACAGGCCCTACGAGCAGTACTTC

J gene: TRBJ1-2
clone size: few
D gene: NA
V gene: TRBV28
CDR3 protein: CASSFGQGYDGYTF
CDR3 DNA: TGTGCCAGCAGTTTTGGGCAGGGCTACGATGGCTACACCTTC

J gene: TRBJ2-7
clone size: few
D gene: TRBD2
V gene: TRBV4-2
CDR3 protein: CASSPQAGPGTSVYEQYF
CDR3 DNA: TGTGCCAGCAGCCCCCAGGCAGGTCCCGGGACTAGCGTCTACGAGCAGTACTTC

J gene: TRBJ2-3
clone size: few
D gene: NA
V gene: TRBV5-1
CDR3 protein: CASSLNSGDTQYF
CDR3 DNA: TGCGCCAGCAGCTTGAACAGTGGGGATACGCAGTATTTT

J gene: TRBJ1-2
clone size: NA
D gene: TRBD1
V gene: TRBV19
CDR3 protein: CASSILMSGTGRMYGYTF
CDR3 DNA: TGTGCCAGTAGTATCCTCATGAGCGGGACAGGGCGTATGTATGGCTACACCTTC

J gene: TRBJ2-7
clone size: NA
D gene: TRBD1
V gene: TRBV6-6
CDR3 protein: CASSYRGQGDEQYF
CDR3 DNA: TGTGCCAGCAGTTACAGGGGCCAGGGGGACGAGCAGTACTTC

J gene: TRBJ2-7
clone size: NA
D gene: TRBD1
V gene: TRBV29-1
CDR3 protein: CSVERDRGRAEQYF
CDR3 DNA: TGCAGCGTTGAAAGGGACAGGGGGCGCGCCGAGCAGTACTTC

J gene: TRBJ2-4
clone size: NA
D gene: TRBD2
V gene: TRBV18
CDR3 protein: CASSPGGQAKNIQYF
CDR3 DNA: TGTGCCAGCTCACCGGGAGGGCAAGCCAAAAACATTCAGTACTTC

J gene: TRBJ1-5
clone size: NA
D gene: NA
V gene: TRBV28
CDR3 protein: CASSPSGAYNQPQHF
CDR3 DNA: TGTGCCAGCAGCCCGAGCGGGGCCTATAATCAGCCCCAGCATTTT

J gene: TRBJ2-3
clone size: few
D gene: NA
V gene: TRBV6-6
CDR3 protein: CASSSGESDTQYF
CDR3 DNA: TGTGCCAGCAGTTCGGGAGAATCAGATACGCAGTATTTT

J gene: TRBJ1-1
clone size: few
D gene: TRBD1
V gene: TRBV5-1
CDR3 protein: CASSLGGQGRTEAFF
CDR3 DNA: TGCGCCAGCAGCTTGGGGGGACAGGGGAGGACTGAAGCTTTCTTT

J gene: TRBJ1-5
clone size: NA
D gene: NA
V gene: TRBV6-5
CDR3 protein: CASSYSSHSNQPQHF
CDR3 DNA: TGTGCCAGCAGTTACTCTTCCCATAGCAATCAGCCCCAGCATTTT

J gene: TRBJ2-2
clone size: few
D gene: TRBD2
V gene: TRBV15
CDR3 protein: CATSSRLADTGELFF
CDR3 DNA: TGTGCCACCAGCTCCCGACTAGCGGACACCGGGGAGCTGTTTTTT

J gene: TRBJ2-5
clone size: NA
D gene: NA
V gene: TRBV7-7
CDR3 protein: CASSSGLGQETQYF
CDR3 DNA: TGTGCTAGCAGCTCCGGACTGGGACAAGAGACCCAGTACTTC

J gene: TRBJ2-1
clone size: few
D gene: NA
V gene: TRBV5-1
CDR3 protein: CASSFAGAYNEQFF
CDR3 DNA: TGCGCCAGCAGTTTCGCGGGGGCGTACAATGAGCAGTTCTTC

J gene: TRBJ2-2
clone size: once
D gene: NA
V gene: TRBV28
CDR3 protein: CASSPLGLDKDTGELFF
CDR3 DNA: TGTGCCAGCAGTCCTTTGGGTCTTGACAAAGACACCGGGGAGCTGTTTTTT

J gene: TRBJ2-1
clone size: few
D gene: NA
V gene: TRBV7-9
CDR3 protein: CASSLVSGAGEQFF
CDR3 DNA: TGTGCCAGCAGCTTAGTCTCAGGTGCCGGTGAGCAGTTCTTC

J gene: TRBJ1-4
clone size: NA
D gene: NA
V gene: TRBV4-3
CDR3 protein: CASSQDRKEKLFF
CDR3 DNA: TGCGCCAGCAGCCAAGATCGTAAAGAAAAACTGTTTTTT

J gene: TRBJ2-7
clone size: NA
D gene: NA
V gene: TRBV14
CDR3 protein: CASSLARAYEQYF
CDR3 DNA: TGTGCCAGCAGCCTAGCGCGAGCCTACGAGCAGTACTTC

J gene: TRBJ1-1
clone size: many
D gene: TRBD1
V gene: TRBV9
CDR3 protein: CASSVTRQGAFF
CDR3 DNA: TGTGCCAGCAGCGTAACCAGACAGGGGGCTTTCTTT

J gene: TRBJ2-7
clone size: NA
D gene: TRBD1
V gene: TRBV5-1
CDR3 protein: CASSPVTGGTYEQYF
CDR3 DNA: TGCGCCAGCAGCCCGGTGACAGGGGGCACCTACGAGCAGTACTTC

J gene: TRBJ2-3
clone size: NA
D gene: NA
V gene: TRBV6-6
CDR3 protein: CASSPGGDTQYF
CDR3 DNA: TGTGCCAGCAGCCCCGGAGGGGATACGCAGTATTTT

J gene: TRBJ2-1
clone size: few
D gene: NA
V gene: TRBV11-3
CDR3 protein: CASSLDSVDEQFF
CDR3 DNA: TGTGCCAGCAGCTTAGATTCGGTCGATGAGCAGTTCTTC

J gene: TRBJ1-3
clone size: few
D gene: NA
V gene: TRBV21-1
CDR3 protein: CASSAQGQGYGNTIYF
CDR3 DNA: TGTGCCAGCAGCGCACAGGGACAGGGGTACGGAAACACCATATATTTT

J gene: TRBJ2-4
clone size: NA
D gene: TRBD2
V gene: TRBV7-2
CDR3 protein: CASSVTGTSGNIQYF
CDR3 DNA: TGTGCCAGCAGCGTAACCGGGACTAGTGGAAACATTCAGTACTTC

J gene: TRBJ2-1
clone size: NA
D gene: NA
V gene: TRBV7-3
CDR3 protein: CASSPRASAGAYNEQFF
CDR3 DNA: TGTGCCAGCAGCCCTCGGGCTAGCGCGGGTGCCTACAATGAGCAGTTCTTC

J gene: TRBJ2-3
clone size: few
D gene: NA
V gene: TRBV4-3
CDR3 protein: CASSQMSSSDTQYF
CDR3 DNA: TGCGCCAGCAGCCAAATGAGTAGTTCAGATACGCAGTATTTT

J gene: TRBJ2-2
clone size: few
D gene: TRBD1
V gene: TRBV6-1
CDR3 protein: CATVTGQGRTGELFF
CDR3 DNA: TGTGCCACCGTGACTGGACAGGGAAGGACCGGGGAGCTGTTTTTT

J gene: TRBJ2-2
clone size: few
D gene: NA
V gene: TRBV6-5
CDR3 protein: CASSYLGDANTGELFF
CDR3 DNA: TGTGCCAGCAGTTACTTGGGAGACGCGAACACCGGGGAGCTGTTTTTT

J gene: TRBJ1-2
clone size: NA
D gene: NA
V gene: TRBV30
CDR3 protein: CAWRRRVLLYGYTF
CDR3 DNA: TGTGCCTGGAGGCGGCGAGTTCTCCTGTATGGCTACACCTTC

J gene: TRBJ2-5
clone size: few
D gene: TRBD1
V gene: TRBV19
CDR3 protein: CASSRTGGGETQYF
CDR3 DNA: TGTGCCAGTAGTAGGACAGGTGGGGGAGAGACCCAGTACTTC

J gene: TRBJ1-1
clone size: few
D gene: NA
V gene: TRBV19
CDR3 protein: CASSGQLTEAFF
CDR3 DNA: TGTGCCAGTAGCGGACAGCTCACTGAAGCTTTCTTT

J gene: TRBJ1-1
clone size: NA
D gene: NA
V gene: TRBV5-8
CDR3 protein: CASSLTGLKNTEAFF
CDR3 DNA: TGTGCCAGCAGCTTGACGGGACTAAAGAACACTGAAGCTTTCTTT

J gene: TRBJ1-1
clone size: NA
D gene: TRBD1
V gene: TRBV5-1
CDR3 protein: CASSLTGTGGLEAFF
CDR3 DNA: TGCGCCAGCAGCTTGACCGGAACAGGGGGCCTTGAAGCTTTCTTT

J gene: TRBJ1-4
clone size: NA
D gene: NA
V gene: TRBV30
CDR3 protein: CAWSVVAREKLFF
CDR3 DNA: TGTGCCTGGAGTGTCGTAGCTAGGGAAAAACTGTTTTTT

J gene: TRBJ2-1
clone size: NA
D gene: NA
V gene: TRBV6-1
CDR3 protein: CASDSGVSYNEQFF
CDR3 DNA: TGTGCCAGCGACTCGGGAGTAAGCTACAATGAGCAGTTCTTC

J gene: TRBJ2-3
clone size: few
D gene: TRBD1
V gene: TRBV7-2
CDR3 protein: CASSSNRGAAGNTQYF
CDR3 DNA: TGTGCCAGCAGTTCGAACAGGGGAGCGGCCGGGAATACGCAGTATTTT

J gene: TRBJ2-1
clone size: few
D gene: NA
V gene: TRBV5-4
CDR3 protein: CASSPTGLFSYNEQFF
CDR3 DNA: TGTGCCAGCAGCCCGACCGGACTCTTCTCCTACAATGAGCAGTTCTTC

J gene: TRBJ2-4
clone size: NA
D gene: TRBD2
V gene: TRBV5-1
CDR3 protein: CASSSRTSGSITGAKNIQYF
CDR3 DNA: TGCGCCAGCAGCTCGCGGACTAGCGGGAGTATAACTGGGGCCAAAAACATTCAGTACTTC

J gene: TRBJ1-1
clone size: many
D gene: NA
V gene: TRBV5-4
CDR3 protein: CASSQNTEAFF
CDR3 DNA: TGTGCCAGCAGCCAGAACACTGAAGCTTTCTTT